The clone carrying this T cell receptor beta chain was detected only once. Its antigen is unidentified. This entry comes from a study of PD-1 blockade in classical Hodgkin lymphoma. Findings and caveats of the study: For complete responders, baseline diversity was comparable to that of newly diagnosed patients. Before treatment, TCR diversity in newly diagnosed patients was reportedly lower than in healthy donors. Anyone who began nivolumab under 1 year after ASCT was excluded.

The patients all showed relapse after autologous stem cell transplantation, while their brentuximab vedotin exposure varied. Best response was recorded as complete response, partial response or progressive disease. The V end was cut by 0 bases, the J end by 2 bases, with 7 bases between. Germline CDR1 reads MNHEY; CDR2 reads SVGAGI. The CDR3 extends over 14 amino acids. Generated by immunoSEQ multiplex PCR, the TCRdb table keeps only in-frame clones and is missing some. The sample consists of about 13,000 clones, about four fifths of them appearing once. The clonotype comes from a human donor with classical Hodgkin lymphoma. This rearrangement joins TRBV6-5 to TRBJ2-5; D remains ambiguous. This specimen consisted of peripheral blood mononuclear cells (PBMCs), obtained at baseline. The CDR3 DNA follows: TGTGCCAGCAGTTACTCGAATCTTCAAGAGACCCAGTACTTC. Translating gives CASSYSNLQETQYF.